Below, 7 T cell receptor beta chains from the same sample are listed, as sequenced in a study of cytomegalovirus exposure and HLA in healthy donors. Vbeta (60) and Jbeta (13) primers were used in the PCR. Generated by immunoSEQ multiplex PCR, the TCRdb table keeps only in-frame clones and is missing some. Here the sample spans roughly 120,000 clones, less than 20% being singletons. The source material was PBMCs. Receptor source: a woman aged 18-29 years in good health and CMV-seronegative.

This clone appeared a few times. The chain couples TRBV30 to TRBJ2-6; TRBD1 matches 7 bases. Losses at the gene ends were 5 bases for V and 0 bases for J; bases not matched to a gene: 4. CDR3 length equals 15 residues. CDR1 is GTSNPN and CDR2 is SVGIG in the germline V gene (reference sequence). The DNA of the CDR3 is TGTGCCTGGGGGGACAGTTTCTCTGGGGCCAACGTCCTGACTTTC. Translated: CAWGDSFSGANVLTF.

The chain carries TRBV7-6 and TRBJ1-3; tentative D call: TRBD1 (5 bases). Trimming removed 1 base at V and 0 bases at J, with 10 bases between. CDR3 length equals 16 residues. CDR1 and CDR2 (germline): SGHVS, FNYEAQ. The CDR3 region has the DNA TGTGCCAGCAGCTTAGGGGGGGACTACTCTGGAAACACCATATATTTT. Encoded protein: CASSLGGDYSGNTIYF. Looking up the rest from reference TRBV7-6 and TRBJ1-3 gives the full variable domain: GAGVSQSPRYKVTKRGQDVALRCDPISGHVSLYWYRQALGQGPEFLTYFNYEAQQDKSGLPNDRFSAERPEGSISTLTIQRTEQRDSAMYRCASSLGGDYSGNTIYFGEGSWLTVV.

V gene TRBV5-1 combines with J gene TRBJ2-2; the match to TRBD1 covers 7 bases. The V gene's germline CDR1 is SGHRS and CDR2 YFSETQ. CDR3 length: 15 amino acids. Trimming at V came to 5 bases and at J to 1 base, leaving 5 bases not matched to a gene. CDR3 DNA: TGCGCCAGCAGAACCGGGACAGAGAACACCGGGGAGCTGTTTTTT. The encoded protein is CASRTGTENTGELFF.

The gene calls are TRBV28 and TRBJ2-1, with 7 nucleotides matching TRBD1. This CDR3 region has 13 residues. The V gene's germline CDR1 is MDHEN and CDR2 SYDVKM. The V segment lost 7 bases and the J segment 3 bases; nucleotides outside the gene matches: 3. The CDR3 bases are TGTGCCAGCAAGGCAGGGGGCTACAATGAGCAGTTCTTC. This translates into CASKAGGYNEQFF.

A few counts support this clone. V is TRBV4-2 and J is TRBJ1-2; D remains unclear. Trimming removed 0 bases at V and 6 bases at J, with 8 bases between. Germline V lookup: CDR1 LGHNA, CDR2 YNFKEQ. The CDR3 totals 13 residues. The CDR3 DNA reads TGTGCCAGCAGCCAAGAATTGGGCCATGGCTACACCTTC. It codes for CASSQELGHGYTF.

This clone was detected a few times. The V call is TRBV5-1, the J call TRBJ2-5, with a possible D match to TRBD2 (5 bases). In germline, CDR1 is SGHRS, CDR2 YFSETQ. Trimming took off 4 bases at V and 2 bases at J, with 12 bases between the two ends. CDR3 length: 14 residues. The CDR3: CASSADQRQETQYF. Written as DNA, the CDR3 is TGCGCCAGCAGCGCGGACCAGCGGCAAGAGACCCAGTACTTC.

J is TRBJ2-1 and V is TRBV7-8, with TRBD2 identical over 10 bases. The CDR3 extends over 15 amino acids. The V segment lost 5 bases and the J segment 5 bases; nucleotides outside the gene matches: 6. The V gene's germline CDR1 is SGHVS and CDR2 FQNEAQ. This CDR3 is CASSRRTSGDNEQFF. The CDR3 region has the DNA TGTGCCAGCAGCCGAAGGACTAGCGGCGACAATGAGCAGTTCTTC.